The 29 T cell receptor beta chains given below trace back to one sample, sequenced in a study of cytomegalovirus exposure and HLA in healthy donors. Primers for the PCR totalled 60 Vbeta and 13 Jbeta. Produced via immunoSEQ multiplex PCR; TCRdb's table is partial and in-frame only. The sample consists of approximately 130,000 clones, 60% to 85% of them appearing once. Sequencing used PBMCs. The receptors were sampled from a man aged 25-45 years in good health and CMV-seronegative.

This clone was detected only a few times. J is TRBJ1-6 and V is TRBV5-1; TRBD1 aligns across 8 bases. Germline assignment: CDR1 SGHRS and CDR2 YFSETQ. This CDR3 comprises 14 residues. With V trimmed by 0 bases and J by 9 bases, 2 bases remained unmatched. The CDR3: CASSLGQGISPLHF. The CDR3 bases are TGCGCCAGCAGCTTGGGACAGGGGATTTCACCCCTCCACTTT. The variable domain in full, completed from reference TRBV5-1 and TRBJ1-6, reads KAGVTQTPRYLIKTRGQQVTLSCSPISGHRSVSWYQQTPGQGLQFLFEYFSETQRNKGNFPGRFSGRQFSNSRSEMNVSTLELGDSALYLCASSLGQGISPLHFGNGTRLTVT.

This clone was counted at least ten times. This chain uses TRBV19 with TRBJ1-1; perhaps TRBD1 as D (5 bases). CDR3 length: 15 amino acids. Trimming left V 4 bases short and J 1 base short, with 13 bases between. CDR1 is LNHDA, CDR2 SQIVND, per germline (reference sequence). This CDR3 reads CASSTSQEWNTEAFF. The CDR3 nucleotides are TGTGCCAGTAGTACGTCACAGGAATGGAACACTGAAGCTTTCTTT.

The chain employs TRBV19 and TRBJ1-2; 7 positions agree with TRBD1. The trim removed 3 bases at V and 1 base at J, leaving 5 bases unmatched. The CDR3 spans 15 residues. Germline V gene sequence: CDR1 LNHDA, CDR2 SQIVND (reference sequence). Written as DNA, the CDR3 is TGTGCCAGTAGTATGGTGGACAGGATTAACTATGGCTACACCTTC. It specifies CASSMVDRINYGYTF.

This chain joins TRBV19 and TRBJ1-5; 11 nucleotides align to TRBD1. J gave up 4 bases and V 4 bases, and 3 bases lay outside the gene matches. The CDR3 loop spans 15 amino acids. CDR1 is LNHDA and CDR2 is SQIVND in the germline V gene (reference sequence). The CDR3 DNA is TGTGCCAGTAGTACATGGGACAGGGGGAATCAGCCCCAGCATTTT. Encoded protein: CASSTWDRGNQPQHF.

In its sample, this clone was seen once. CDR3 coding DNA: TGTGCCAGCAGCTTAGCTTCGGTCGCTGAAGCTTTCTTT. It codes for CASSLASVAEAFF. This chain uses TRBV7-6 with TRBJ1-1; D is uncertain. The CDR3 has 13 residues. CDR1 is SGHVS, CDR2 FNYEAQ, per germline. V was cut by 0 bases and J by 6 bases, with 8 bases left in between.

The chain combines TRBV5-4 with TRBJ2-1, with D possibly being TRBD2 (6 bases). Germline lookup yields CDR1 SGHNT and CDR2 YYREEE (reference sequence). Trimming left V 0 bases short and J 6 bases short, with 16 bases between. The CDR3 totals 16 residues. The CDR3 DNA follows: TGTGCCAGCAGCTTGGCCGTGACTAGGGAGAGCAATGAGCAGTTCTTC. Its translation is CASSLAVTRESNEQFF.

The chain combines TRBV7-8 with TRBJ2-5; 7 nucleotides match TRBD2. J was trimmed by 5 bases and V by 4 bases; bases with no gene match: 7. In germline, CDR1 is SGHVS, CDR2 FQNEAQ. The CDR3 contains 14 residues. The CDR3 DNA sequence: TGTGCCAGCAGCTCGGGGGGATTAAGGGAGACCCAGTACTTC. Protein product: CASSSGGLRETQYF.

The rearrangement links TRBV7-6 to TRBJ2-7; 7 nucleotides agree with TRBD2. Trimming at V came to 3 bases and at J to 7 bases, leaving 12 bases not matched to a gene. This CDR3 contains 15 residues. CDR1 SGHVS and CDR2 FNYEAQ come from the germline V gene. The CDR3 region has the DNA TGTGCCAGCAGCTTGCTAGCGGACCCCTTGGAGGAGCAGTACTTC. It translates to CASSLLADPLEEQYF.

The V and J genes are TRBV4-3 and TRBJ2-2; D is perhaps TRBD1 (6 bases). With 3 bases removed from V and 5 bases from J, the gap between germline ends came to 10 bases. Germline V gives CDR1 LGHNA, CDR2 YSLEER. There are 14 residues in the CDR3. The CDR3, as DNA: TGCGCCAGCAGCCACCCACAGGGAACCGGGGAGCTGTTTTTT. Its translation: CASSHPQGTGELFF.

The V and J genes are TRBV29-1 and TRBJ2-7, with TRBD1 identical over 7 bases. V shed 3 bases and J 6 bases; nucleotides not matched to a gene: 14. The CDR3 spans 15 residues. CDR1 is SQVTM and CDR2 is ANQGSEA in the germline V gene. The CDR3 reads CSVEEGTVITGEQYF. Here the CDR3 DNA reads TGCAGCGTTGAGGAAGGGACAGTGATTACCGGCGAGCAGTACTTC.

The rearrangement uses TRBV4-3 and TRBJ2-1; D is possibly TRBD1 (5 bases). Between the trimmed V and J ends, which lost 0 bases and 9 bases, there was a span of 12 bases. CDR1 LGHNA and CDR2 YSLEER come from the germline V gene. The CDR3 totals 14 residues. CDR3 loop: CASSQDAGRGEQFF. DNA for the CDR3: TGCGCCAGCAGCCAAGATGCAGGGCGTGGTGAGCAGTTCTTC.

This clone appeared a single time. The CDR3 nucleotides read TGTGCCAGCAGCTTAGTGGGGGGGTCCCTTTTCGAAGAGACCCAGTACTTC. Protein product: CASSLVGGSLFEETQYF. The chain carries TRBV11-3 and TRBJ2-5; 7 positions agree with TRBD2. CDR1 is SGHNT and CDR2 is YENEEA in the germline V gene. The CDR3 totals 17 residues. V lost 1 base to trimming and J lost 3 bases; unmatched junction nucleotides: 11. Supplemented by reference TRBV11-3 and TRBJ2-5, the full variable domain reads EAGVVQSPRYKIIEKKQPVAFWCNPISGHNTLYWYLQNLGQGPELLIRYENEEAVDDSQLPKDRFSAERLKGVDSTLKIQPAELGDSAVYLCASSLVGGSLFEETQYFGPGTRLLVL.

This chain uses TRBV7-2 with TRBJ2-1; TRBD1 matches at 11 bases. The germline CDR1 and CDR2 sequences are SGHTA and FQGNSA. Trimming cost V 0 bases and J 6 bases; bases outside gene matches: 1. The CDR3 has 15 residues. The CDR3 DNA follows: TGTGCCAGCAGCTTAGCGGGACAGGGGGTCAATGAGCAGTTCTTC. This encodes CASSLAGQGVNEQFF.

The gene calls are TRBV25-1 and TRBJ1-3; 7 nucleotides agree with TRBD1. The V segment lost 6 bases and the J segment 4 bases; nucleotides outside the gene matches: 6. The CDR3 contains 14 residues. Germline CDR1 is MGHDK and CDR2 is SYGVNS. DNA of the CDR3: TGTGCCAGCAGCGCCTGGGACAGCGGAAACACCATATATTTT. Protein product: CASSAWDSGNTIYF.

This clone has a handful of counts. The chain uses TRBV2 and TRBJ2-3, with TRBD2 identical over 11 bases. Losses at the gene ends were 3 bases for V and 5 bases for J; bases not matched to a gene: 10. Germline values: CDR1 SNHLY, CDR2 FYNNEI. The CDR3 totals 17 residues. As DNA, the CDR3 is TGTGCCAGCAGTGATTTACTAGCGGGAGTTCATGGAGATACGCAGTATTTT. Translating it yields CASSDLLAGVHGDTQYF. Filled out from reference TRBV2 and TRBJ2-3, the complete variable domain reads EPEVTQTPSHQVTQMGQEVILRCVPISNHLYFYWYRQILGQKVEFLVSFYNNEISEKSEIFDDQFSVERPDGSNFTLKIRSTKLEDSAMYFCASSDLLAGVHGDTQYFGPGTRLTVL.

The chain links TRBV27 to TRBJ2-3; 7 bases agree with TRBD1. Germline V gene sequence: CDR1 MNHEY, CDR2 SMNVEV (reference sequence). This CDR3 is built from 15 residues. Germline trimming cut 6 bases from V and 4 bases from J; bases unmatched to any gene: 10. CDR3 bases: TGTGCCAGCAGCACCGGGACAGTTCGCGCAGATACGCAGTATTTT. It codes for CASSTGTVRADTQYF.

Here the CDR3 reads CAVSQNEQYF. DNA for the CDR3: TGTGCCGTATCTCAAAACGAGCAGTACTTC. V is TRBV6-5 and J is TRBJ2-5; unclear D gene. The last part of the DNA fits TRBJ2-7 better; the J call may be wrong. In germline, CDR1 is MNHEY, CDR2 SVGAGI. This CDR3 contains 10 residues.

V gene TRBV7-8 combines with J gene TRBJ1-1; D is ambiguous. The CDR3 length is 15 residues. V lost 1 base to trimming and J lost 2 bases, with 11 bases between them. Germline CDR1 reads SGHVS; CDR2 reads FQNEAQ. CDR3: CASSLGATENTEAFF. The CDR3 bases are TGTGCCAGCAGCTTAGGGGCCACGGAAAACACTGAAGCTTTCTTT. Based on the CDR3 plus reference TRBV7-8 and TRBJ1-1, the full variable domain is GAGVSQSPRYKVAKRGQDVALRCDPISGHVSLFWYQQALGQGPEFLTYFQNEAQLDKSGLPSDRFFAERPEGSVSTLKIQRTQQEDSAVYLCASSLGATENTEAFFGQGTRLTVV.

The chain joins TRBV5-6 to TRBJ2-5; D might be TRBD2 (6 bases). The CDR3 runs 15 residues. Trimming stripped 3 bases from V and 3 bases from J, with 15 bases between. Per germline, CDR1 SGHDT and CDR2 YYEEEE. The CDR3 loop reads CASSWRGLSKETQYF. CDR3 bases: TGTGCCAGCAGCTGGCGGGGACTGTCTAAAGAGACCCAGTACTTC.

J is TRBJ2-7 and V is TRBV5-6; the D is unclear. Trimming took 0 bases from V and 3 from J, leaving 7 bases between them. The CDR3 sequence is 13 residues long. Germline lookup yields CDR1 SGHDT and CDR2 YYEEEE. The CDR3 DNA sequence: TGTGCCAGCAGCTTGGTGGCGGACTACGAGCAGTACTTC. Encoded protein: CASSLVADYEQYF. The complete variable domain, with remaining parts taken from reference TRBV5-6 and TRBJ2-7, reads DAGVTQSPTHLIKTRGQQVTLRCSPKSGHDTVSWYQQALGQGPQFIFQYYEEEERQRGNFPDRFSGHQFPNYSSELNVNALLLGDSALYLCASSLVADYEQYFGPGTRLTVT.

This chain connects TRBV6-4 to TRBJ2-1, with D perhaps TRBD2 (5 bases). CDR1 is MRHNA, CDR2 SNTAGT, per germline. Trimming stripped 3 bases from V and 2 bases from J, with 17 bases between. This CDR3 contains 17 residues. The CDR3 DNA is TGTGCCAGCAGTGAATGGGGTGAGGGAGCGGCCTACAATGAGCAGTTCTTC. This codes for CASSEWGEGAAYNEQFF.

The chain has TRBV5-6 and TRBJ2-6; D not resolved. V was shortened by 2 bases and J by 2 bases, with 5 bases between the two germline ends. The CDR3 covers 14 residues. Germline CDR1 SGHDT, CDR2 YYEEEE. The CDR3 reads CASSFGAGANVLTF. The CDR3 DNA reads TGTGCCAGCAGCTTCGGAGCTGGGGCCAACGTCCTGACTTTC. The full variable domain, in which reference TRBV5-6 and TRBJ2-6 provide the parts outside the CDR3, is DAGVTQSPTHLIKTRGQQVTLRCSPKSGHDTVSWYQQALGQGPQFIFQYYEEEERQRGNFPDRFSGHQFPNYSSELNVNALLLGDSALYLCASSFGAGANVLTFGAGSRLTVL.

The rearrangement uses TRBV9 and TRBJ2-6, with TRBD1 identical over 11 bases. V lost 5 bases, J lost 2 bases, and 9 bases stayed unmatched. The germline V gene encodes CDR1 SGDLS and CDR2 YYNGEE. There are 18 residues in the CDR3. CDR3 residues: CASSEEGQGGPGANVLTF. The CDR3 DNA reads as TGTGCCAGCAGTGAGGAGGGACAGGGGGGACCTGGGGCCAACGTCCTGACTTTC.

V usage is TRBV7-9 and J usage is TRBJ2-1, with 11 bases lining up with TRBD2. With 5 bases clipped from V and 2 bases from J, the junction kept 8 bases outside the gene matches. There are 17 residues in the CDR3. CDR1 SEHNR and CDR2 FQNEAQ come from the germline V gene (reference sequence). CDR3 in DNA: TGTGCCAGCAGCGCCTTACTAGCGGGAGTCACCTACAATGAGCAGTTCTTC. This gives the protein CASSALLAGVTYNEQFF.

The chain combines TRBV29-1 with TRBJ2-2, with 11 bases matching TRBD2. Germline V gives CDR1 SQVTM, CDR2 ANQGSEA. The J segment lost 4 bases and the V segment lost 6 bases, leaving 7 bases of the junction unmatched. The CDR3 length is 15 residues. The CDR3: CSVTGGTSGTGELFF. CDR3 nucleotides: TGCAGCGTAACGGGGGGGACTAGCGGCACCGGGGAGCTGTTTTTT.

The chain is built from TRBV7-2 and TRBJ2-5; D ambiguous. Germline CDR1 is SGHTA and CDR2 is FQGNSA. The CDR3 sequence is 12 residues long. Trimming cost V 7 bases and J 1 base, with 7 bases left between them. The CDR3 DNA reads as TGTGCCAGCAACACGATCCAAGAGACCCAGTACTTC. As protein: CASNTIQETQYF. Looking up the rest from reference TRBV7-2 and TRBJ2-5 gives the full variable domain: GAGVSQSPSNKVTEKGKDVELRCDPISGHTALYWYRQSLGQGLEFLIYFQGNSAPDKSGLPSDRFSAERTGGSVSTLTIQRTQQEDSAVYLCASNTIQETQYFGPGTRLLVL.

This rearrangement joins TRBV30 to TRBJ2-7; 10 positions match TRBD2. The CDR3 has 13 residues. Germline loops: CDR1 GTSNPN, CDR2 SVGIG (reference sequence). Trimming removed 5 bases from V and 2 bases from J; junction bases left unmatched: 3. The CDR3 nucleotides are TGTGCCTGGCGGACTAGCGGCACCTACGAGCAGTACTTC. It codes for CAWRTSGTYEQYF.

The chain links TRBV11-2 to TRBJ2-1, with 12 bases matching TRBD2. Germline V lookup: CDR1 SGHAT, CDR2 FQNNGV. The CDR3 has 14 amino acids. The junction had 4 bases not matched to a gene; V was cut back by 5 bases and J by 8 bases. The CDR3 sequence: CASSTTSGSYEQFF. CDR3 bases: TGTGCCAGCAGCACGACTAGCGGGAGTTATGAGCAGTTCTTC.

The chain joins TRBV28 to TRBJ2-3; D might be TRBD1 (5 bases). The V gene lost 6 bases and the J gene lost 1 base, with 17 bases spanning the gap. The CDR3 extends over 16 amino acids. Germline CDR1 is MDHEN and CDR2 is SYDVKM. The CDR3 region has the DNA TGTGCCAGCAGCCCCCTTGGACACGAGGGCACAGATACGCAGTATTTT. Encoded protein: CASSPLGHEGTDTQYF.